Given below is one T cell receptor (beta chain) in context. The specificity of this receptor is unknown. No qualities accompany the bases; no much larger clone lies one base away. The source of the sample is a study of blood T cell repertoires in COVID-19 (dated by TCRdb to about 2020). Context from the whole study: The collaborator samples originated in the United States, Italy and Spain and spanned the acute and convalescent phases of COVID-19. HLA class I and class II types, where available, came from metadata supplied by the sample provider rather than from assay-based typing. Samples were obtained from the ongoing ImmuneRACE study (first 160 participants) and from roughly 1,300 subjects provided by 6 global collaborators. The repertoires were released in a freely available public database intended as a resource for research on the immune response to SARS-CoV-2. The material from the prospective study consisted of cDNA or gDNA derived from T cells, B-cell-depleted T cells, or PBMCs. The dataset comprised deeply sampled blood TCRbeta repertoires from subjects exposed to, actively infected with, or recovered from COVID-19. Sample metadata almost always included a de-identified subject ID, COVID-19 status, age in years and sex.

The CDR3 measures 13 amino acids from cysteine to phenylalanine. The retained sequence is limited to the CDR3, 39 bases, with the frame set at the first base. Trimming removed 5 bases from V and 7 bases from J, leaving 11 bases between the germline ends. The germline V gene (reference sequence) provides CDR1 SGHAT and CDR2 FQDESV. The research as a whole found: How much clinical and demographic metadata was included differed by source and by participant, and the metadata was provided uncurated.

The immunoSEQ Assay, a bias-controlled multiplex PCR, was used to amplify TCRbeta CDR3 regions from genomic DNA. Regarding the original processing steps: Nucleated cell counts per sample were estimated from amplification of reference gene primers within the assay. Sequence reads were collapsed and filtered to measure the absolute abundance of every unique TCRbeta CDR3 rearrangement. For each sample, productive Simpson clonality was calculated by taking the square root of Simpson's diversity index across productive rearrangements. TCRdb stores this immuneACCESS table with in-frame sequences only. Part of the clones is absent; in the studies checked, under half of the shortfall reflects unresolved V genes, and no reason is known for the rest. For V, J and clone size, that table is used; D and trimming come from the DNA. For this sample there are a few hundred thousand clones; 75% to 90% appear just once. The ten largest account for 4% to 5% of the sample.

Samples from volunteer blood donors who had recovered from COVID-19 were contributed by a second Seattle source. The collaborating institutions used their own protocols to collect whole blood in K2EDTA tubes. For TCRbeta analysis, collaborators shipped samples as frozen whole blood, isolated PBMCs, or DNA extracted from either of those sample types. Here the chain combines TRBV11-1 and TRBJ1-4; a tentative D match to TRBD1 spans 5 bases. The TCR originated in a woman aged 40 to 50 who had recovered from COVID-19. Sequencing used peripheral blood. The DNA sequence is as follows: TGTGCCAGCAGCCAGGACATAAGTGAAAAACTGTTTTTT. It encodes CASSQDISEKLFF.